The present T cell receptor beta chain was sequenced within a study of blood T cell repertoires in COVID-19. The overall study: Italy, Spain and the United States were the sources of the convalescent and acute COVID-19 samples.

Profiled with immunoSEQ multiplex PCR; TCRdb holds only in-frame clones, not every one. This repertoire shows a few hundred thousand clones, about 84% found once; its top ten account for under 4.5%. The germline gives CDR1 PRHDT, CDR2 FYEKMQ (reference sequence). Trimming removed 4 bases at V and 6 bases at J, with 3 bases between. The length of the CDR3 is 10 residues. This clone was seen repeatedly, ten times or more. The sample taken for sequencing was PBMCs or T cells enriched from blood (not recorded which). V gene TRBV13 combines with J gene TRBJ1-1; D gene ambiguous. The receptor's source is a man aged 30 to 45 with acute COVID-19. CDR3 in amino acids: CASSSSEAFF. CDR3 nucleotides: TGTGCCAGCAGCTCCTCTGAAGCTTTCTTT.